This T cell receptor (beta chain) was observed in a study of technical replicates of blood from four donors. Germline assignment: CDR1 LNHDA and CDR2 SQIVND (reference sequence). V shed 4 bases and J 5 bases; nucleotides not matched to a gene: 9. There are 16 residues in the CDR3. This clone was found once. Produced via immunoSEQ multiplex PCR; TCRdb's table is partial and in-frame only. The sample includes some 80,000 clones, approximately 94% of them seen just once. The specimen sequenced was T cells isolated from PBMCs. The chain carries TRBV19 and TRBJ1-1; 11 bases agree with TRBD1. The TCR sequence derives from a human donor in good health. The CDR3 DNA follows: TGTGCCAGTAGTAGGACAGGGGGCCTGGGTGGGACTGAAGCTTTCTTT. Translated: CASSRTGGLGGTEAFF.